These 30 T cell receptor beta chains were all obtained from the same sample, sequenced in a study of T cell responses to AZD1222 COVID-19 vaccine (dated by TCRdb to the early 2020s). The method behind the library was the immunoSEQ multiplex PCR assay. This is the immuneACCESS table as TCRdb keeps it, with only in-frame sequences that have V and J called. A part of the clones is gone; compared with another copy, unresolved V genes explain less than half, and the rest is unexplained. This sample gives approximately 100,000 clones in total; approximately 88% of them show up just once. The ten largest clones represent 20% to 25% of the sample. The sample's time point label is to be understood as: baseline before first vaccination. This sample comprised peripheral blood, obtained on day 0 of AZD1222 vaccination. The receptors shown here come from an adult in good health.

This rearrangement joins TRBV9 to TRBJ2-3; 7 nucleotides match TRBD1. The J segment lost 1 base and the V segment lost 0 bases, leaving 5 bases of the junction unmatched. This CDR3 comprises 16 residues. The V gene's germline CDR1 is SGDLS and CDR2 YYNGEE. CDR3 nucleotide sequence: TGTGCCAGCAGCGTAGGGACAGGAACTCGCACAGATACGCAGTATTTT. This gives the protein CASSVGTGTRTDTQYF.

This clone turned up a few times. The V and J genes are TRBV27 and TRBJ1-2; 9 bases agree with TRBD1. Germline CDR1 is MNHEY and CDR2 is SMNVEV (reference sequence). The CDR3 is made up of 12 amino acids. V lost 6 bases to trimming and J lost 6 bases; unmatched junction nucleotides: 2. The CDR3 is CASRQGANGYTF. The CDR3 nucleotides are TGTGCCAGCAGACAGGGGGCAAATGGCTACACCTTC.

This rearrangement joins TRBV28 to TRBJ1-5; D is undetermined. The germline V gene has CDR1 MDHEN and CDR2 SYDVKM. This CDR3 comprises 15 residues. Deletions cut 6 bases from V and 3 bases from J, with 15 bases between. This CDR3 is CASREGGLANQPQHF. The CDR3, as DNA: TGTGCCAGCAGGGAGGGAGGGCTCGCCAATCAGCCCCAGCATTTT.

The rearrangement uses TRBV27 and TRBJ1-1; D gene unclear. CDR1 and CDR2 (germline): MNHEY, SMNVEV (reference sequence). The ends were cut back, 5 bases at V and 5 bases at J, with 12 bases in the middle. The CDR3 length is 13 residues. The CDR3 loop is CASSPTLGTEAFF. For the CDR3, the DNA is TGTGCCAGCAGTCCAACCCTCGGGACTGAAGCTTTCTTT.

This clone was observed a single time. This chain links TRBV6-2 or TRBV6-3 with TRBJ2-1, with 8 bases fitting TRBD2. With 5 bases clipped from V and 6 bases from J, the junction kept 24 bases outside the gene matches. CDR3 size: 20 residues. From germline, CDR1 is MNHEY and CDR2 SVGEGT. CDR3 in DNA: TGTGCCAGCAGTCCCTGGGGAGGTTGGCGGGGGGCTAACGCAACCAATGAGCAGTTCTTC. Residues: CASSPWGGWRGANATNEQFF.

The chain joins TRBV24-1 to TRBJ2-2; D is ambiguous. The CDR3 totals 13 residues. V dropped 4 bases and J dropped 1 base, with 3 bases sitting between them. The V gene's germline CDR1 is KGHDR and CDR2 SFDVKD. Written as DNA, the CDR3 is TGTGCCACCAGTGAGGGGAACACCGGGGAGCTGTTTTTT. Amino acids: CATSEGNTGELFF.

This clone appeared a single time. V is TRBV2 and J is TRBJ2-2, with D perhaps matching TRBD2 (6 bases). V lost 0 bases and J 0 bases, leaving 11 bases between the germline ends. CDR1 and CDR2 (germline): SNHLY, FYNNEI. This CDR3 has 17 residues. DNA for the CDR3: TGTGCCAGCAGTGAAGCGAGGGCTAGCGCGAACACCGGGGAGCTGTTTTTT. Translation: CASSEARASANTGELFF. The entire variable domain, with the rest obtained from reference TRBV2 and TRBJ2-2, is as follows: EPEVTQTPSHQVTQMGQEVILRCVPISNHLYFYWYRQILGQKVEFLVSFYNNEISEKSEIFDDQFSVERPDGSNFTLKIRSTKLEDSAMYFCASSEARASANTGELFFGEGSRLTVL.

This chain links TRBV18 with TRBJ2-5, with 8 bases that match TRBD1. The CDR3 contains 14 residues. CDR1 is KGHSH and CDR2 is LQKENI in the germline V gene. With V trimmed by 5 bases and J by 4 bases, 6 bases remained unmatched. CDR3 bases: TGTGCCAGCTCATTCAGGGGGCAGGGAGAGACCCAGTACTTC. Encoded protein: CASSFRGQGETQYF.

The CDR3 reads CASSGGPGGWDGYTF. CDR3 nucleotides: TGTGCCAGCAGTGGGGGCCCAGGGGGCTGGGATGGCTACACCTTC. This chain links TRBV2 with TRBJ1-2, with 8 positions matching TRBD1. The CDR3 contains 15 residues. Germline lookup yields CDR1 SNHLY and CDR2 FYNNEI. The J segment lost 6 bases and the V segment lost 4 bases, leaving 10 bases of the junction unmatched.

This clone was seen a few times. The chain couples TRBV18 to TRBJ2-5; D is uncertain. Germline CDR1 and CDR2: KGHSH and LQKENI. This CDR3 is 12 amino acids long. The V end was cut by 4 bases, the J end by 2 bases, with 5 bases between. DNA for the CDR3: TGTGCCAGCTCACTCGGACAAGAGACCCAGTACTTC. Protein sequence: CASSLGQETQYF.

V usage is TRBV18 and J usage is TRBJ1-4; 7 bases map to TRBD1. The CDR3 is made up of 20 amino acids. Per the germline V gene, CDR1 is KGHSH and CDR2 is LQKENI. V dropped 2 bases and J dropped 0; count of bases not matched to a gene: 15. The CDR3 coding sequence is TGTGCCAGCTCACCAAATTTTTTAGGGGGCGGAACGTCAACTAATGAAAAACTGTTTTTT. This codes for CASSPNFLGGGTSTNEKLFF.

This chain links TRBV9 with TRBJ1-3; a weak D match, TRBD1 (6 bases). The V gene lost 10 bases and the J gene lost 3 bases, with 14 bases spanning the gap. This CDR3 region has 13 residues. Germline V CDR1 and CDR2: SGDLS, YYNGEE. The CDR3 region has the DNA TGTGCCTCGAAGGGGGGCGGTGGAAACACCATATATTTT. This gives the protein CASKGGGGNTIYF.

The chain employs TRBV25-1 and TRBJ2-1; 7 bases fit TRBD1. Germline loops: CDR1 MGHDK, CDR2 SYGVNS. The CDR3 runs 16 residues. V lost 1 base and J lost 0; bases outside the gene matches: 3. DNA of the CDR3: TGTGCCAGCAGTGAATCGGCAGGGGGCTCCTACAATGAGCAGTTCTTC. Protein product: CASSESAGGSYNEQFF. The whole variable domain, remainder taken from reference TRBV25-1 and TRBJ2-1, is EADIYQTPRYLVIGTGKKITLECSQTMGHDKMYWYQQDPGMELHLIHYSYGVNSTEKGDLSSESTVSRIRTEHFPLTLESARPSHTSQYLCASSESAGGSYNEQFFGPGTRLTVL.

The chain links TRBV2 to TRBJ1-5; D gene ambiguous. Germline loops: CDR1 SNHLY, CDR2 FYNNEI. The V end was cut by 3 bases, the J end by 5 bases, with 5 bases between. The CDR3 totals 12 residues. Here the CDR3 reads CASSDDYQPQHF. CDR3 DNA: TGTGCCAGCAGTGATGACTATCAGCCCCAGCATTTT.

The chain recombines TRBV12-5 with TRBJ2-1; 8 positions agree with TRBD2. V lost 1 base, J lost 4 bases, and 18 bases stayed unmatched. Germline lookup yields CDR1 LGHNT and CDR2 FRNRAP. The CDR3 is 20 amino acids. The CDR3 loop reads CASGLALAEKTTYTYNEQFF. For the CDR3, the DNA is TGTGCTAGTGGTTTGGCACTAGCGGAGAAGACCACCTATACGTACAATGAGCAGTTCTTC.

This rearrangement joins TRBV30 to TRBJ2-2; 8 positions agree with TRBD1. V shed 0 bases, J shed 9 bases, and the junction held 3 bases outside the gene matches. Germline V gives CDR1 GTSNPN, CDR2 SVGIG (reference sequence). This CDR3 spans 13 amino acids. The CDR3 coding sequence is TGTGCCTGGAGTGTGGACAGGGAGAGGGAGCTGTTTTTT. Its protein product is CAWSVDRERELFF.

J is TRBJ2-4 and V is TRBV30; a weak D match, TRBD2 (6 bases). Germline V CDR1 and CDR2: GTSNPN, SVGIG (reference sequence). The CDR3 has 16 residues. Trimming left V 2 bases short and J 0 bases short, with 14 bases between. CDR3: CAWSPLGGPAKNIQYF. DNA of the CDR3: TGTGCCTGGAGTCCCCTCGGGGGACCAGCCAAAAACATTCAGTACTTC.

This clone occurred a few times. The V gene is TRBV6-5, the J gene TRBJ1-1; 9 bases are shared with TRBD1. V was clipped by 7 bases and J by 9 bases; unmatched bases: 6. The V gene's germline CDR1 is MNHEY and CDR2 SVGAGI. The CDR3 covers 12 residues. DNA for the CDR3: TGTGCCAGCAATCAATACAGGGGGCAAGCTTTCTTT. It is translated as CASNQYRGQAFF.

The chain is built from TRBV28 and TRBJ1-1; D may be TRBD1 (6 bases). Between the trimmed V and J ends, which lost 3 bases and 5 bases, there was a span of 7 bases. Germline CDR1 is MDHEN and CDR2 is SYDVKM. The CDR3 extends over 12 amino acids. In nucleotides, the CDR3 is TGTGCCAGCAGTTTGAGGGGGACTGAAGCTTTCTTT. Amino acid sequence: CASSLRGTEAFF.

V and J are TRBV2 and TRBJ1-4, with a tentative D call TRBD1 (5 bases). The length of the CDR3 is 14 residues. Germline CDR1 SNHLY, CDR2 FYNNEI. V gave up 5 bases and J gave up 6 bases, with 13 bases separating them. CDR3 sequence reads: CASSNQGGDEKLFF. The CDR3 coding sequence is TGTGCCAGCAGTAATCAGGGAGGAGATGAAAAACTGTTTTTT.

V usage is TRBV5-5 and J usage is TRBJ2-1; 13 bases are a match to TRBD2. This CDR3 has 15 residues. After removal of 4 bases from V and 12 bases from J, the junction contained 10 bases not matched to a gene. Germline V gene data show CDR1 as SGHKS and CDR2 as YYEKEE (reference sequence). CDR3 sequence: CASSPAGTSGIGQFF. The CDR3 DNA reads TGTGCCAGCAGCCCCGCCGGGACTAGCGGGATTGGGCAGTTCTTC.

V usage is TRBV19 and J usage is TRBJ2-7, with D perhaps matching TRBD2 (6 bases). Germline assignment: CDR1 LNHDA and CDR2 SQIVND (reference sequence). Trimming removed 8 bases at V and 7 bases at J, with 18 bases between. The CDR3 totals 13 residues. In nucleotides, the CDR3 is TGTGCCAGTCGGGACTGGGATACCTTGGAGCAGTACTTC. It yields the protein CASRDWDTLEQYF.

This sequence joins TRBV28 and TRBJ1-5; D remains unclear. CDR1 is MDHEN, CDR2 SYDVKM, per germline. V gave up 2 bases and J gave up 0 bases, with 8 bases separating them. CDR3 size: 15 residues. The CDR3 DNA follows: TGTGCCAGCAGTTTACGGAGCGATAGCAATCAGCCCCAGCATTTT. This codes for CASSLRSDSNQPQHF.

The chain uses TRBV7-9 and TRBJ2-3; TRBD2 aligns across 9 bases. CDR1 is SEHNR and CDR2 is FQNEAQ in the germline V gene (reference sequence). CDR3 size: 15 residues. Germline trimming cut 4 bases from V and 1 base from J; bases unmatched to any gene: 3. In nucleotides, the CDR3 is TGTGCCAGCAGCTCGGGACTAGCAGGCACAGATACGCAGTATTTT. Its protein is CASSSGLAGTDTQYF.

This clone was observed a handful of times. The J gene is TRBJ2-5, the V gene TRBV7-3; no firm D call. The CDR3 covers 14 residues. CDR1 SGHTA and CDR2 FQGTGA come from the germline V gene. Trimming cost V 3 bases and J 5 bases, with 13 bases left between them. CDR3 in amino acids: CASSFGQTGETQYF. For the CDR3, the DNA is TGTGCCAGCAGCTTCGGCCAGACCGGGGAGACCCAGTACTTC.

The chain has TRBV6-2 or TRBV6-3 and TRBJ2-2, with D perhaps matching TRBD2 (5 bases). The germline V gene has CDR1 MNHEY and CDR2 SVGEGT. The V end was cut by 4 bases, the J end by 7 bases, with 16 bases between. The CDR3 covers 15 residues. The chain's CDR3 is CASSFTREGSGELFF. CDR3 nucleotides: TGTGCCAGCAGTTTCACGAGGGAAGGGAGCGGGGAGCTGTTTTTT.

This clone was observed a single time. This CDR3 reads CASKSQGREGEAFF. The CDR3 nucleotides are TGTGCCAGTAAGTCCCAGGGCAGAGAGGGTGAAGCTTTCTTT. The gene calls are TRBV19 and TRBJ1-1; D might be TRBD1 (5 bases). This CDR3 has 14 residues. Germline-derived CDR1 and CDR2 are LNHDA and SQIVND (reference sequence). V lost 7 bases to trimming and J lost 7 bases, with 19 bases between them.

The chain combines TRBV6-5 with TRBJ1-2; D unclear. Trimming removed 8 bases at V and 5 bases at J, with 9 bases between. Germline assignment: CDR1 MNHEY and CDR2 SVGAGI. The CDR3 runs to 11 residues. The DNA for the CDR3 is TGTGCCAGCCGTTTCCTTTATGGCTACACCTTC. It codes for CASRFLYGYTF.

The rearrangement joins TRBV6-1 to TRBJ1-2; D is undetermined. Trimming pared 1 base from V and 0 bases from J, leaving 12 bases between. CDR3 length equals 16 residues. Germline lookup yields CDR1 MNHNS and CDR2 SASEGT. CDR3 sequence reads: CASSEDLRAANYGYTF. For the CDR3, the DNA is TGTGCCAGCAGTGAAGATCTAAGGGCCGCTAACTATGGCTACACCTTC.

The chain recombines TRBV5-6 with TRBJ1-2; no clear D gene. V was shortened by 5 bases and J by 0 bases, with 11 bases between the two germline ends. The CDR3 is 14 amino acids. Per the germline V gene, CDR1 is SGHDT and CDR2 is YYEEEE. CDR3 region: CASSQDRANYGYTF. Here the CDR3 DNA reads TGTGCCAGCAGTCAGGACCGAGCTAACTATGGCTACACCTTC.